These 3 T cell receptor beta chains came from one sample sequenced in a study of T cells in Graves' hyperthyroidism and ophthalmopathy. TCR beta CDR3 regions were amplified from RNA transcripts. Carried out on the TCR CDR3, a first-round RT-PCR used the HTBI primer set. TCRdb ran MiXCR on the multiplex PCR reads and lists one entry per CDR3 protein. The sample shows approximately 600,000 distinct CDR3 sequences, 15% to 20% of them seen only once. The sample comprised blood. These receptors came from a woman in her 30s with Graves' hyperthyroidism.

The V gene is TRBV20-1, the J gene TRBJ1-2, with TRBD1 identical over 12 bases. Germline CDR1 and CDR2: DFQATT and SNEGSKA (reference sequence). There are 15 residues in the CDR3. Unmatched junction bases numbered 9, after V lost 4 bases and J lost 6 bases. The CDR3 DNA sequence: TGCAGTGCTACACCCCGGGACAGGGGGCTTAATGGCTACACCTTC. Translation: CSATPRDRGLNGYTF.

This clonotype was recorded at least ten times. The genes are TRBV20-1 and TRBJ2-1; unclear D gene. Germline assignment: CDR1 DFQATT and CDR2 SNEGSKA (reference sequence). The CDR3 spans 16 residues. The ends were cut back, 3 bases at V and 5 bases at J, with 20 bases in the middle. CDR3 in DNA: TGCAGTGCTAGGCCCCAGTTAATAGTAGCAAACAATGAGCAGTTCTTC. Translated: CSARPQLIVANNEQFF.

The chain combines TRBV25-1 with TRBJ1-6; a possible D gene is TRBD1 (5 bases). Deletions cut 2 bases from V and 7 bases from J, with 6 bases between. The CDR3 totals 13 residues. The V gene's germline CDR1 is MGHDK and CDR2 SYGVNS. The CDR3 DNA is TGTGCCAGCAGTGAACGGGACAATTCACCCCTCCACTTT. This encodes CASSERDNSPLHF.